The 26 T cell receptor beta chains below were found in one sample sequenced in a study of CD8+CD57+ T cells in acquired aplastic anemia. Genomic DNA was employed as the template in profiling TCR beta VDJ and CDR3. TCRdb re-called the reads through MiXCR, storing one row per CDR3 protein. The sample lists roughly 170,000 distinct CDR3 sequences, 60% to 70% occurring once. Material: sorted CD4+, CD8+, or CD8+CD57+ T cells (not recorded which) from PBMCs. These receptors were obtained from a human donor in good health.

This chain links TRBV7-2 with TRBJ2-7, with D perhaps matching TRBD2 (7 bases). CDR1 is SGHTA and CDR2 is FQGNSA in the germline V gene. The CDR3 length is 16 residues. V was trimmed by 6 bases and J by 2 bases, leaving 20 bases between them. The CDR3 bases are TGTGCCAGCAGTTACTACGGGGGGCGCGAACCCTACGAGCAGTACTTC. Translation: CASSYYGGREPYEQYF.

The chain employs TRBV15 and TRBJ1-6; 7 nucleotides line up with TRBD1. The V gene's germline CDR1 is LNHNV and CDR2 YYDKDF (reference sequence). This CDR3 comprises 14 residues. The junction had 1 base not matched to a gene; V was cut back by 3 bases and J by 5 bases. CDR3 coding DNA: TGTGCCACCAGCAGTGACAGGGATAATTCACCCCTCCACTTT. It specifies CATSSDRDNSPLHF.

The table lists this clonotype with many counts. V is TRBV6-5 and J is TRBJ2-7, with unresolved D. The CDR3 has 14 amino acids. Between the trimmed V and J ends, which lost 2 bases and 7 bases, there was a span of 15 bases. Germline V gene data show CDR1 as MNHEY and CDR2 as SVGAGI. The DNA of the CDR3 is TGTGCCAGCAGTTACATCCTCAATCCTAGGGAGCAGTACTTC. Protein product: CASSYILNPREQYF.

The genes are TRBV20-1 and TRBJ2-1; TRBD2 is a possible D gene (6 bases). The CDR3 covers 12 residues. From germline, CDR1 is DFQATT and CDR2 SNEGSKA (reference sequence). Trimming took off 3 bases at V and 9 bases at J, with 12 bases between the two ends. This chain's CDR3 is CSASRGGVEQFF. The CDR3 bases are TGCAGTGCTAGTCGAGGAGGGGTTGAGCAGTTCTTC.

Comment on this clonotype: One end of the junction does not line up with germline, which may come from a read error. This sequence joins TRBV25-1 and TRBJ1-6, with D perhaps TRBD1 (6 bases). The germline CDR1 and CDR2 sequences are MGHDK and SYGVNS. The CDR3 runs 17 residues. The CDR3 here is CDSSPYRVGSNNSPLHF. The CDR3 DNA reads as TGTGACAGCAGCCCTTACAGGGTTGGCTCCAATAATTCACCCCTCCACTTT.

This chain links TRBV24-1 with TRBJ2-3, with 8 bases aligning to TRBD1. Per germline, CDR1 KGHDR and CDR2 SFDVKD. This CDR3 contains 16 residues. The junction had 6 bases not matched to a gene; V was cut back by 2 bases and J by 3 bases. In DNA form, the CDR3 reads TGTGCCACCAGTGATTCAGGACAGGGAAGGACAGATACGCAGTATTTT. Translating gives CATSDSGQGRTDTQYF.

A remark on this clonotype: The germline gene is not matched at one end of the junction; a read error may be the cause. The V call is TRBV24-1, the J call TRBJ2-7, with TRBD1 as a possible D gene (6 bases). With the DNA end fitting TRBJ2-1 better, the J assignment may be wrong. Germline CDR1 is KGHDR and CDR2 is SFDVKD. This CDR3 has 16 amino acids. The CDR3 nucleotides are TGTGCCATCAGTGACTCCAGGGGTCTAGGCCTCTACGAGCAGTTCTTC. Translating it yields CAISDSRGLGLYEQFF.

The J gene is TRBJ2-7, the V gene TRBV7-9; D perhaps matches TRBD1 (6 bases). Trimming removed 5 bases from V and 1 base from J, with 12 bases in between. Germline V gives CDR1 SEHNR, CDR2 FQNEAQ (reference sequence). This CDR3 region has 14 residues. This CDR3 reads CASSQGSGSYEQYF. In DNA form, the CDR3 reads TGTGCCAGCAGCCAGGGGTCCGGGTCCTACGAGCAGTACTTC. Based on the CDR3 plus reference TRBV7-9 and TRBJ2-7, the full variable domain is DTGVSQNPRHKITKRGQNVTFRCDPISEHNRLYWYRQTLGQGPEFLTYFQNEAQLEKSRLLSDRFSAERPKGSFSTLEIQRTEQGDSAMYLCASSQGSGSYEQYFGPGTRLTVT.

Remarks on this clonotype: It may be a read error: a sequence one base away is much more abundant. The V and J genes are TRBV20-1 and TRBJ2-2; 11 nucleotides match TRBD1. The CDR3 has 14 residues. The germline V gene has CDR1 DFQATT and CDR2 SNEGSKA (reference sequence). The CDR3 bases are TGCGGTGCTAGAGAGGACAGGGGGCCCGGGGAGCTGTTTTTT. Encoded protein: CGAREDRGPGELFF.

The genes are TRBV5-4 and TRBJ1-2, with 9 nucleotides matching TRBD1. The junction had 5 bases not matched to a gene; V was cut back by 4 bases and J by 4 bases. CDR3 length: 14 amino acids. From germline, CDR1 is SGHNT and CDR2 YYREEE (reference sequence). CDR3 coding DNA: TGTGCCAGCAGCCTCAAGGGACAGGGCTATGGCTACACCTTC. It specifies CASSLKGQGYGYTF.

This clonotype has just a few counts. The CDR3 carries no conserved terminal phenylalanine or tryptophan, so it likely arises from a read error. The V and J genes are TRBV28 and TRBJ2-7, with 13 bases identical to TRBD2. V trimming: 3 bases; J trimming: 7 bases; junction bases outside the gene matches: 0. The germline V gene has CDR1 MDHEN and CDR2 SYDVKM. This CDR3 spans 13 amino acids. The CDR3 loop is CASSLGLAGEQYL. For the CDR3, the DNA is TGTGCCAGCAGTTTGGGACTAGCGGGAGAGCAGTACCTC.

This clonotype was detected only a few times. This chain joins TRBV6-2 or TRBV6-3 and TRBJ2-7; TRBD2 matches 10 bases. In germline, CDR1 is MNHEY, CDR2 SVGEGT. This CDR3 contains 16 residues. V was pared by 0 bases and J by 3 bases, with 5 bases of the junction left unmatched. The CDR3 protein is CASSYSKLAGDYEQYF. The CDR3 bases are TGTGCCAGCAGTTACTCGAAGCTAGCGGGGGACTACGAGCAGTACTTC.

The chain is built from TRBV19 and TRBJ1-5, with unresolved D. CDR1 is LNHDA, CDR2 SQIVND, per germline (reference sequence). The CDR3 is 12 residues long. Trimming took off 3 bases at V and 5 bases at J, with 5 bases between the two ends. The CDR3, as DNA: TGTGCCAGTAGTATTTGGGATCAGCCCCAGCATTTT. It encodes CASSIWDQPQHF.

At least ten counts were recorded for this clonotype. The chain has TRBV7-8 and TRBJ2-1, with 11 bases fitting TRBD2. The CDR3 is made up of 15 amino acids. J was trimmed by 3 bases and V by 5 bases; bases with no gene match: 3. Germline lookup yields CDR1 SGHVS and CDR2 FQNEAQ. DNA of the CDR3: TGTGCCAGCAGCGCCCTAGCGGGAGGCTACAATGAGCAGTTCTTC. This translates into CASSALAGGYNEQFF. The whole variable domain, remainder taken from reference TRBV7-8 and TRBJ2-1, is GAGVSQSPRYKVAKRGQDVALRCDPISGHVSLFWYQQALGQGPEFLTYFQNEAQLDKSGLPSDRFFAERPEGSVSTLKIQRTQQEDSAVYLCASSALAGGYNEQFFGPGTRLTVL.

This clonotype turned up a few times. The chain employs TRBV20-1 and TRBJ2-7; unclear D gene. CDR1 is DFQATT, CDR2 SNEGSKA, per germline (reference sequence). The CDR3 loop spans 15 amino acids. Trimming left V 3 bases short and J 2 bases short, with 17 bases between. CDR3 protein: CSARRSKSTAYEQYF. The CDR3 nucleotides are TGCAGTGCTAGGCGGTCAAAATCCACAGCCTACGAGCAGTACTTC.

This clonotype showed up many times. The V call is TRBV4-1, the J call TRBJ1-6; 7 bases map to TRBD1. The germline gives CDR1 MGHRA, CDR2 YSYEKL. CDR3 length: 13 amino acids. With V trimmed by 8 bases and J by 7 bases, 5 bases remained unmatched. The CDR3 DNA follows: TGCGCCAGCTTTGGGACAGAAAATTCACCCCTCCACTTT. Its translation: CASFGTENSPLHF.

The chain couples TRBV6-4 to TRBJ2-3; tentatively, D is TRBD2 (6 bases). Germline V gene lookup returns CDR1 MRHNA and CDR2 SNTAGT. This CDR3 spans 15 amino acids. V lost 6 bases to trimming and J lost 5 bases, with 18 bases between them. CDR3 sequence: CASSETSSDGDTQYF. Here the CDR3 DNA reads TGTGCCAGCAGCGAAACTAGCTCAGATGGAGATACGCAGTATTTT.

This chain connects TRBV7-2 to TRBJ2-1, with TRBD2 identical over 10 bases. The trim removed 5 bases at V and 12 bases at J, leaving 10 bases unmatched. Germline values: CDR1 SGHTA, CDR2 FQGNSA. This CDR3 spans 14 amino acids. CDR3 in amino acids: CASSQGLASYRQFF. CDR3 coding DNA: TGTGCCAGCAGCCAGGGACTAGCGTCTTACCGGCAGTTCTTC. The variable domain in full, completed from reference TRBV7-2 and TRBJ2-1, reads GAGVSQSPSNKVTEKGKDVELRCDPISGHTALYWYRQSLGQGLEFLIYFQGNSAPDKSGLPSDRFSAERTGGSVSTLTIQRTQQEDSAVYLCASSQGLASYRQFFGPGTRLTVL.

This chain joins TRBV6-4 and TRBJ2-1, with 8 bases aligning to TRBD2. Germline CDR1 reads MRHNA; CDR2 reads SNTAGT. The CDR3 spans 15 residues. With V trimmed by 2 bases and J by 2 bases, 2 bases remained unmatched. The CDR3 is CASSDRAGAYNEQFF. The CDR3 coding sequence is TGTGCCAGCAGTGACCGAGCGGGGGCCTACAATGAGCAGTTCTTC.

The V gene is TRBV7-9, the J gene TRBJ2-4; maybe TRBD2 (7 bases). The V end lost 5 bases, the J end lost 3 bases, and 14 bases lay between the germline ends. The CDR3 length is 15 residues. In germline, CDR1 is SEHNR, CDR2 FQNEAQ (reference sequence). CDR3 sequence reads: CASSQRGGGKNIQYF. The CDR3 DNA reads as TGTGCCAGCAGCCAGCGGGGAGGGGGCAAAAACATTCAGTACTTC.

Turning to this clonotype: A read error may produce the germline difference seen at one junction end. This chain links TRBV12-3 or TRBV12-4 with TRBJ1-1, with 7 nucleotides matching TRBD1. The length of the CDR3 is 16 residues. CDR3 protein: CASSLGQSSGNTEAFF. CDR3 coding DNA: TGTGCTAGCAGTTTGGGACAGAGCTCTGGAAACACTGAAGCTTTCTTT.

For this clonotype: In this CDR3 the conserved last residue, phenylalanine or tryptophan, is missing, so a read error is likely. V and J are TRBV19 and TRBJ2-7; D is uncertain. The CDR3 runs 15 residues. Germline CDR1 is LNHDA and CDR2 is SQIVND (reference sequence). V was pared by 4 bases and J by 3 bases, with 16 bases between. CDR3 protein: CASSRRSGSDYEQYI. The CDR3 nucleotides are TGTGCCAGTAGTAGGCGGTCCGGCAGTGACTACGAGCAGTACATC.

This clonotype has a count of ten or more. CDR3 nucleotides: TGTGCCAGTAGTGATGACTACCCTACCTACGAGCAGTACTTC. Its protein product is CASSDDYPTYEQYF. The chain employs TRBV19 and TRBJ2-7, with D maybe TRBD2 (5 bases). This CDR3 has 14 amino acids. Germline lookup yields CDR1 LNHDA and CDR2 SQIVND (reference sequence). Trimming left V 5 bases short and J 2 bases short, with 13 bases between.

The chain uses TRBV24-1 and TRBJ2-1, with 9 bases lining up with TRBD1. The V segment lost 3 bases and the J segment 6 bases; nucleotides outside the gene matches: 8. This CDR3 is 16 amino acids long. CDR1 is KGHDR, CDR2 SFDVKD, per germline. The CDR3 loop is CATSDPHRGLSNEQFF. In nucleotides, the CDR3 is TGTGCCACCAGTGATCCCCACAGGGGGCTAAGCAATGAGCAGTTCTTC.

This clonotype came up many times. J is TRBJ1-5 and V is TRBV4-1; D call uncertain. The germline gives CDR1 MGHRA, CDR2 YSYEKL. The CDR3 totals 15 residues. Trimming took 3 bases from V and 6 from J, leaving 15 bases between them. DNA of the CDR3: TGCGCCAGCAGCCAGACGTCCTCTCCGGGTCAGCCCCAGCATTTT. The encoded protein is CASSQTSSPGQPQHF.

This clonotype was detected once. The chain uses TRBV7-9 and TRBJ1-5; D uncertain. Germline CDR1 is SEHNR and CDR2 is FQNEAQ (reference sequence). V was shortened by 6 bases and J by 5 bases, with 11 bases between the two germline ends. This CDR3 has 13 amino acids. CDR3 sequence reads: CASSREVDQPQHF. In DNA form, the CDR3 reads TGTGCCAGCAGTAGGGAGGTGGATCAGCCCCAGCATTTT.